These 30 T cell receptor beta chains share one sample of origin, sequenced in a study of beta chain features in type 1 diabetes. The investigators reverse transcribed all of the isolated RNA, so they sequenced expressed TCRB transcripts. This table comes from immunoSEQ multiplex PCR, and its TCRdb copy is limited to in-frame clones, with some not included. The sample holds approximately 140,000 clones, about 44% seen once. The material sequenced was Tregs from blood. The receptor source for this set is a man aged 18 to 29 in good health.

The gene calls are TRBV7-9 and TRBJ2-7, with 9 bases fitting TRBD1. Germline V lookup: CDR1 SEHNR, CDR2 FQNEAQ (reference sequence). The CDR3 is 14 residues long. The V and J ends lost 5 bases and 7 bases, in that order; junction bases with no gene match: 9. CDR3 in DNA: TGTGCCAGCAGCCAACCGGACAGGGGTAAAGAGCAGTACTTC. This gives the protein CASSQPDRGKEQYF.

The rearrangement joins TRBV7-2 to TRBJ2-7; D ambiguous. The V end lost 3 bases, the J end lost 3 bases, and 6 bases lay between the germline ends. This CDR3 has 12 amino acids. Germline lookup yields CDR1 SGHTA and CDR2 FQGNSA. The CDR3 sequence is CASSFFVYEQYF. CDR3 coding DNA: TGTGCCAGCAGCTTCTTCGTCTACGAGCAGTACTTC.

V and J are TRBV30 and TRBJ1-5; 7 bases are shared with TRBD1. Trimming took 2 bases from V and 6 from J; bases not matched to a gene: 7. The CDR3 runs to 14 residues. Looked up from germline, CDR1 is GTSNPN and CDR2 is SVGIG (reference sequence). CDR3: CAWSMLGGGQPQHF. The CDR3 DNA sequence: TGTGCCTGGAGTATGTTAGGGGGCGGTCAGCCCCAGCATTTT.

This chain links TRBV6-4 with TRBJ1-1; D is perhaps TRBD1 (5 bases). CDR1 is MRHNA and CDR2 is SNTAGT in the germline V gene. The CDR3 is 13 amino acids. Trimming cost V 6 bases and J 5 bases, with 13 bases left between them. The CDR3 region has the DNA TGTGCCAGCAGGATGATGCAGGGTACTGAAGCTTTCTTT. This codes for CASRMMQGTEAFF.

The CDR3 region is CASSLGSAYEQYF. The CDR3 DNA reads TGTGCCAGCAGCTTAGGGTCAGCCTACGAGCAGTACTTC. The chain has TRBV7-2 and TRBJ2-7; no clear D. The CDR3 is made up of 13 amino acids. The V end lost 1 base, the J end lost 2 bases, and 6 bases lay between the germline ends. Germline values: CDR1 SGHTA, CDR2 FQGNSA.

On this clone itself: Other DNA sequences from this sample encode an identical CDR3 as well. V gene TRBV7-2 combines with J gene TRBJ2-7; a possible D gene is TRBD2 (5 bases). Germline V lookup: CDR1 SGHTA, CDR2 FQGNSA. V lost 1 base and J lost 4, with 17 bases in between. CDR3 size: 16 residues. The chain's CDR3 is CASSLGGTSAAYEQYF. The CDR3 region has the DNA TGTGCCAGCAGCTTAGGTGGCACTAGTGCAGCGTACGAGCAGTACTTC.

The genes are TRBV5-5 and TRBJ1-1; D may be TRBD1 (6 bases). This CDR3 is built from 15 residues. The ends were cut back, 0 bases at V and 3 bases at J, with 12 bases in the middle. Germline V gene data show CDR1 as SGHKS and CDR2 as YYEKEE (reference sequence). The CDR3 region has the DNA TGTGCCAGCAGCTTGGTAGCCTCAGGGGACACTGAAGCTTTCTTT. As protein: CASSLVASGDTEAFF. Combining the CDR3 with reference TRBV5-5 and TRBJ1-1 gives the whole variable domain DAGVTQSPTHLIKTRGQQVTLRCSPISGHKSVSWYQQVLGQGPQFIFQYYEKEERGRGNFPDRFSARQFPNYSSELNVNALLLGDSALYLCASSLVASGDTEAFFGQGTRLTVV.

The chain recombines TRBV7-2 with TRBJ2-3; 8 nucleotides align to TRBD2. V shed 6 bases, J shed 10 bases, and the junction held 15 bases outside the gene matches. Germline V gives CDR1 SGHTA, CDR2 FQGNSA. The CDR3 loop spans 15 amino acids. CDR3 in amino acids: CASRYTGTSDSSQYF. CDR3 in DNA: TGTGCCAGCAGATACACCGGGACTAGTGATTCGTCGCAGTATTTT.

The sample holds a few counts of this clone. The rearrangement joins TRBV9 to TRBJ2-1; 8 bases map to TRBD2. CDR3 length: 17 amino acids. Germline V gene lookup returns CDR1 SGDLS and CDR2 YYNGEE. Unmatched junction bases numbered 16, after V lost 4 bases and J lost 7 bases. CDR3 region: CASSRPRGGGSRNEQFF. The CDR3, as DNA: TGTGCCAGCAGCCGACCTCGGGGGGGCGGTTCTCGGAATGAGCAGTTCTTC.

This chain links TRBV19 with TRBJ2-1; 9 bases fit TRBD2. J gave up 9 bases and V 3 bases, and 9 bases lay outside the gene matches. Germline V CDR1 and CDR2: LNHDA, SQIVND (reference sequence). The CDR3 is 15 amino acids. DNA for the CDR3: TGTGCCAGTAGTATCATGCGGGGGGGAAAGGGTGAGCAGTTCTTC. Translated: CASSIMRGGKGEQFF.

The CDR3, as DNA: TGTGCCAGCTCACCGGGCCCTAATCAGCCCCAGCATTTT. Protein product: CASSPGPNQPQHF. The chain employs TRBV18 and TRBJ1-5, with unresolved D. Germline lookup yields CDR1 KGHSH and CDR2 LQKENI. The V end lost 3 bases, the J end lost 4 bases, and 7 bases lay between the germline ends. The CDR3 loop spans 13 amino acids.

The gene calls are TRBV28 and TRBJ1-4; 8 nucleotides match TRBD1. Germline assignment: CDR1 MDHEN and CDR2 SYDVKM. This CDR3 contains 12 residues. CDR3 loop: CAATGANEKLFF. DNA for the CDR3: TGTGCGGCGACAGGGGCTAATGAAAAACTGTTTTTT.

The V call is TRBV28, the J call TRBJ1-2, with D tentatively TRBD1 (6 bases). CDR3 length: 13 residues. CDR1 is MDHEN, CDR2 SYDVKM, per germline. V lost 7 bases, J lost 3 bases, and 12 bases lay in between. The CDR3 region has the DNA TGTGCCAGCACTAGGGGGGGGTACTATGGCTACACCTTC. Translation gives CASTRGGYYGYTF.

The CDR3 DNA follows: TGTGCCAGCAGCAACAGTGGCAATCAGCCCCAGCATTTT. Translation: CASSNSGNQPQHF. The chain joins TRBV28 to TRBJ1-5; D unresolved. Germline CDR1 and CDR2: MDHEN and SYDVKM. Trimming cost V 6 bases and J 2 bases, with 8 bases left between them. The CDR3 is 13 amino acids.

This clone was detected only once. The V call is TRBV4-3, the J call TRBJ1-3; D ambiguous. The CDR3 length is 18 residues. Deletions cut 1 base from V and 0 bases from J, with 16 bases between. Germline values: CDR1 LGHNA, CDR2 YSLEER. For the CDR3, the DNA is TGCGCCAGCAGCCAAGGAGTGAGCCCGAGATACTCTGGAAACACCATATATTTT. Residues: CASSQGVSPRYSGNTIYF.

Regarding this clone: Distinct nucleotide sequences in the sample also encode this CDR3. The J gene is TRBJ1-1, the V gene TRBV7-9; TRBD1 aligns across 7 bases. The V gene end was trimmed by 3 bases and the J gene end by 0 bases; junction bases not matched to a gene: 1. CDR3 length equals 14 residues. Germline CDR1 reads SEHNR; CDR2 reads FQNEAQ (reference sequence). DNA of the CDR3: TGTGCCAGCAGCTTGGGACAGATGAACACTGAAGCTTTCTTT. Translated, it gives CASSLGQMNTEAFF. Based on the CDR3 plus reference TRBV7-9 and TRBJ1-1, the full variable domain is DTGVSQNPRHKITKRGQNVTFRCDPISEHNRLYWYRQTLGQGPEFLTYFQNEAQLEKSRLLSDRFSAERPKGSFSTLEIQRTEQGDSAMYLCASSLGQMNTEAFFGQGTRLTVV.

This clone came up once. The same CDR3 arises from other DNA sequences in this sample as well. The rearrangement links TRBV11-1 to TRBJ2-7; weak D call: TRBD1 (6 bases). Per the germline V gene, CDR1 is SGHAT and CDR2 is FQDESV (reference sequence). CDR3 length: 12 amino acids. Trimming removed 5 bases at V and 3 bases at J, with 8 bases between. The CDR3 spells CASSLQGYEQYF. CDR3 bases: TGTGCCAGCAGCCTACAGGGCTACGAGCAGTACTTC.

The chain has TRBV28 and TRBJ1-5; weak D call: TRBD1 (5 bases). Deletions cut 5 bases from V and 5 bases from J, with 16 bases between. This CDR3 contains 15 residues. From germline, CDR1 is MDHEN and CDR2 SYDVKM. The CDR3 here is CASSRSDGGDQPQHF. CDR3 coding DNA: TGTGCCAGCAGTCGTTCAGACGGAGGGGATCAGCCCCAGCATTTT.

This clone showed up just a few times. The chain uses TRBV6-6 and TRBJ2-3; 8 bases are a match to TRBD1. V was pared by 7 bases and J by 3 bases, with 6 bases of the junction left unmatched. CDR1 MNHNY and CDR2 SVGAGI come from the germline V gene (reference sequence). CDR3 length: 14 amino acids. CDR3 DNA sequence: TGTGCCAGCACCCGAGGACAGGGAACAGATACGCAGTATTTT. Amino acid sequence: CASTRGQGTDTQYF.

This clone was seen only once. CDR3 residues: CASSPGRTSGSYEQYF. As DNA, the CDR3 is TGTGCCAGCTCACCGGGACGGACTAGCGGGAGCTACGAGCAGTACTTC. The V gene is TRBV18, the J gene TRBJ2-7, with 13 bases that match TRBD2. The CDR3 length is 16 residues. Germline loops: CDR1 KGHSH, CDR2 LQKENI. The J segment lost 3 bases and the V segment lost 3 bases, leaving 5 bases of the junction unmatched.

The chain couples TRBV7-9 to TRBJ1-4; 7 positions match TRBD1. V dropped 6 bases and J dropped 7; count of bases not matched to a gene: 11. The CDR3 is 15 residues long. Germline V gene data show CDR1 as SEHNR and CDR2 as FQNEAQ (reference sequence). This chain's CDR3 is CASSPLGTVSEKLFF. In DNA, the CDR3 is TGTGCCAGCAGTCCCCTCGGGACAGTTAGTGAAAAACTGTTTTTT.

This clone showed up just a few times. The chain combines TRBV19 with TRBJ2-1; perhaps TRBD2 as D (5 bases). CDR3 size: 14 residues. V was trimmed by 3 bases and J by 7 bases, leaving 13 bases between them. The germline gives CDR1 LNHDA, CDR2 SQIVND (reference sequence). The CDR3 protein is CASSMWLALNEQFF. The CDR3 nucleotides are TGTGCCAGTAGTATGTGGCTAGCCCTTAATGAGCAGTTCTTC. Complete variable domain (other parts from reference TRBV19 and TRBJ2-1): DGGITQSPKYLFRKEGQNVTLSCEQNLNHDAMYWYRQDPGQGLRLIYYSQIVNDFQKGDIAEGYSVSREKKESFPLTVTSAQKNPTAFYLCASSMWLALNEQFFGPGTRLTVL.

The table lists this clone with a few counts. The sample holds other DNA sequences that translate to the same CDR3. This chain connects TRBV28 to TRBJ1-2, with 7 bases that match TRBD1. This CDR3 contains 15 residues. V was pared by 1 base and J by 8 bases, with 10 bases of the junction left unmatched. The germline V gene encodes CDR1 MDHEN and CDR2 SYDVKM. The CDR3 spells CASSLFGQALGGYTF. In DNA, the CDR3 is TGTGCCAGCAGTTTATTTGGACAGGCGCTTGGCGGCTACACCTTC.

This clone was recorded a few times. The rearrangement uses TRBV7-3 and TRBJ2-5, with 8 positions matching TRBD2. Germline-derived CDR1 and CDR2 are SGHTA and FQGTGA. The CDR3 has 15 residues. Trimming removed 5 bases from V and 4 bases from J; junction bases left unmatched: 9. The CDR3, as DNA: TGTGCCAGCAGCCCCCACGGACTAGCAGCAGAGACCCAGTACTTC. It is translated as CASSPHGLAAETQYF. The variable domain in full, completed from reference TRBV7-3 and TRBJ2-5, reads GAGVSQTPSNKVTEKGKYVELRCDPISGHTALYWYRQSLGQGPEFLIYFQGTGAADDSGLPNDRFFAVRPEGSVSTLKIQRTERGDSAVYLCASSPHGLAAETQYFGPGTRLLVL.

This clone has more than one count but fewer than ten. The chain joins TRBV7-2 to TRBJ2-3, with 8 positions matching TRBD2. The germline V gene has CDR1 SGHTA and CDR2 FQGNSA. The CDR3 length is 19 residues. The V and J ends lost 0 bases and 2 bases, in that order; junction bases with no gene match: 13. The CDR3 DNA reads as TGTGCCAGCAGCTTAGCCCCACTATCCCGGGGGGGCTACACAGATACGCAGTATTTT. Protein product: CASSLAPLSRGGYTDTQYF.

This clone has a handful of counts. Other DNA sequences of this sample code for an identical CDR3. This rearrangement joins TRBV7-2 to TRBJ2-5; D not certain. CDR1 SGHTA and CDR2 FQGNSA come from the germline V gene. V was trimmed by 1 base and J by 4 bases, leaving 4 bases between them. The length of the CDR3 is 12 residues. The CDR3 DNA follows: TGTGCCAGCAGCTTAGTGCGAGAGACCCAGTACTTC. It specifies CASSLVRETQYF.

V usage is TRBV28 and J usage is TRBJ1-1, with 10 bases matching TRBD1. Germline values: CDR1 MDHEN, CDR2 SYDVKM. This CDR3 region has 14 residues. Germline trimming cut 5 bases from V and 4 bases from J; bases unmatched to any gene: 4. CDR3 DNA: TGTGCCAGCAGTCAGACAGGGGGCGGCACTGAAGCTTTCTTT. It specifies CASSQTGGGTEAFF. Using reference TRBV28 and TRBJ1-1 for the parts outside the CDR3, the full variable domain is DVKVTQSSRYLVKRTGEKVFLECVQDMDHENMFWYRQDPGLGLRLIYFSYDVKMKEKGDIPEGYSVSREKKERFSLILESASTNQTSMYLCASSQTGGGTEAFFGQGTRLTVV.

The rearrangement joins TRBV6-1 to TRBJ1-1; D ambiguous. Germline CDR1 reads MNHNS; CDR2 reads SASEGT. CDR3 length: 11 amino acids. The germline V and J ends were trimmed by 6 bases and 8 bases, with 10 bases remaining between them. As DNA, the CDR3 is TGTGCCAGCAGCTACGGTGAAGAAGCTTTCTTT. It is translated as CASSYGEEAFF.

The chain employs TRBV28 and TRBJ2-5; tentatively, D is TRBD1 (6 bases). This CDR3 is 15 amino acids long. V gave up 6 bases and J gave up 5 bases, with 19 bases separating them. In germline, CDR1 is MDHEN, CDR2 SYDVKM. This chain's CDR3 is CASSRGRGIGETQYF. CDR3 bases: TGTGCCAGCAGCAGGGGTAGGGGAATAGGGGAGACCCAGTACTTC. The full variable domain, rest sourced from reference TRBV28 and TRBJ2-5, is DVKVTQSSRYLVKRTGEKVFLECVQDMDHENMFWYRQDPGLGLRLIYFSYDVKMKEKGDIPEGYSVSREKKERFSLILESASTNQTSMYLCASSRGRGIGETQYFGPGTRLLVL.

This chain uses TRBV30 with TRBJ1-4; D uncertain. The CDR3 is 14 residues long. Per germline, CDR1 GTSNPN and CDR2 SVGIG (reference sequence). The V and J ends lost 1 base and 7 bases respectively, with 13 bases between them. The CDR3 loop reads CAWSGGLLPEKLFF. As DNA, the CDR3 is TGTGCCTGGAGTGGTGGGCTTCTCCCTGAAAAACTGTTTTTT.